These 25 T cell receptor beta chains came from one sample sequenced in a study of blood T cell repertoires in COVID-19. TCRdb's table, derived via immunoSEQ multiplex PCR, lists solely in-frame clones and lacks some. In the table there are around 250,000 clones, more than 70% of which are singletons. Specimen: peripheral blood. Receptors were obtained from a man at least 80 years old with acute or convalescent COVID-19.

The J gene is TRBJ2-3, the V gene TRBV2; the match to TRBD2 covers 9 bases. Germline loops: CDR1 SNHLY, CDR2 FYNNEI. This CDR3 contains 15 residues. V lost 7 bases, J lost 0 bases, and 5 bases stayed unmatched. The chain's CDR3 is CASTRTSASTDTQYF. The CDR3 region has the DNA TGTGCCAGCACCCGGACTAGCGCCAGCACAGATACGCAGTATTTT.

This chain uses TRBV25-1 with TRBJ1-1; 7 bases align to TRBD1. After removal of 1 base from V and 0 bases from J, the junction contained 2 bases not matched to a gene. There are 15 residues in the CDR3. Germline CDR1 reads MGHDK; CDR2 reads SYGVNS. CDR3 sequence reads: CASSESGTVNTEAFF. The DNA for the CDR3 is TGTGCCAGCAGTGAATCCGGGACAGTGAACACTGAAGCTTTCTTT.

The V gene is TRBV14, the J gene TRBJ1-4, with TRBD1 matching 7 bases. CDR1 and CDR2 from the germline V gene are SGHDN and FVKESK. The CDR3 has 15 residues. After removal of 1 base from V and 7 bases from J, the junction contained 6 bases not matched to a gene. The CDR3: CASSQGTGHGEKLFF. In nucleotides, the CDR3 is TGTGCCAGCAGCCAAGGGACAGGCCACGGTGAAAAACTGTTTTTT. The full variable domain, with the rest looked up from reference TRBV14 and TRBJ1-4, is EAGVTQFPSHSVIEKGQTVTLRCDPISGHDNLYWYRRVMGKEIKFLLHFVKESKQDESGMPNNRFLAERTGGTYSTLKVQPAELEDSGVYFCASSQGTGHGEKLFFGSGTQLSVL.

The chain uses TRBV6-4 and TRBJ1-2, with D uncertain. This CDR3 has 13 amino acids. Trimming left V 3 bases short and J 4 bases short, with 9 bases between. Germline CDR1 is MRHNA and CDR2 is SNTAGT. CDR3 DNA sequence: TGTGCCAGCAGTGAAAGGCCGGGCTATGGCTACACCTTC. Translating it yields CASSERPGYGYTF.

The chain joins TRBV18 to TRBJ1-2; TRBD1 aligns across 8 bases. The germline V gene encodes CDR1 KGHSH and CDR2 LQKENI. The CDR3 is made up of 14 amino acids. V lost 5 bases, J lost 2 bases, and 4 bases stayed unmatched. This CDR3 reads CASSTGTGNYGYTF. The CDR3 DNA reads TGTGCCAGCTCAACCGGGACAGGAAACTATGGCTACACCTTC.

The chain has TRBV29-1 and TRBJ2-5, with D perhaps matching TRBD1 (5 bases). Germline V gene data show CDR1 as SQVTM and CDR2 as ANQGSEA. The CDR3 contains 15 residues. V lost 5 bases, J lost 0 bases, and 16 bases lay in between. The CDR3 nucleotides read TGCAGCGTTAGTAGGGCAGGGTCCAACCAAGAGACCCAGTACTTC. The encoded protein is CSVSRAGSNQETQYF.

The rearrangement uses TRBV5-1 and TRBJ2-3, with 7 bases identical to TRBD2. V shed 0 bases, J shed 2 bases, and the junction held 3 bases outside the gene matches. Germline values: CDR1 SGHRS, CDR2 YFSETQ. The CDR3 runs to 15 residues. The CDR3 reads CASSLGGGTTDTQYF. The DNA of the CDR3 is TGCGCCAGCAGCTTGGGCGGGGGAACCACAGATACGCAGTATTTT. The whole variable domain, filled in from reference TRBV5-1 and TRBJ2-3, reads KAGVTQTPRYLIKTRGQQVTLSCSPISGHRSVSWYQQTPGQGLQFLFEYFSETQRNKGNFPGRFSGRQFSNSRSEMNVSTLELGDSALYLCASSLGGGTTDTQYFGPGTRLTVL.

The chain links TRBV3-1 (or the pseudogene TRBV3-2) to TRBJ2-5, with TRBD1 matching over 9 bases. From germline, CDR1 is LGHDT and CDR2 YNNKEL (reference sequence). V lost 6 bases, J lost 2 bases, and 16 bases stayed unmatched. This CDR3 has 18 residues. DNA for the CDR3: TGTGCCAGCAGTTCCGGGACAGGGCTTAGGTTCTCGCAAGAGACCCAGTACTTC. Translated, it gives CASSSGTGLRFSQETQYF.

The gene calls are TRBV7-9 and TRBJ2-6; D remains ambiguous. The CDR3 is 14 residues long. V lost 9 bases and J lost 0, with 9 bases in between. CDR1 and CDR2 (germline): SEHNR, FQNEAQ (reference sequence). The CDR3 DNA sequence: TGTGCCAGGGAGACCAGCTCTGGGGCCAACGTCCTGACTTTC. It codes for CARETSSGANVLTF.

This chain links TRBV9 with TRBJ2-6; the match to TRBD2 covers 10 bases. Unmatched junction bases numbered 2, after V lost 0 bases and J lost 2 bases. The CDR3 is 17 residues long. Germline V lookup: CDR1 SGDLS, CDR2 YYNGEE. CDR3 in amino acids: CASSVGSGGAGANVLTF. Here the CDR3 DNA reads TGTGCCAGCAGCGTAGGGAGCGGGGGGGCTGGGGCCAACGTCCTGACTTTC.

The V gene is TRBV19, the J gene TRBJ2-2, with TRBD2 as a possible D gene (6 bases). Trimming removed 7 bases at V and 0 bases at J, with 12 bases between. The CDR3 totals 15 residues. Per germline, CDR1 LNHDA and CDR2 SQIVND (reference sequence). The CDR3 DNA reads as TGTGCCAGTACAGAACTAGCAGCGAACACCGGGGAGCTGTTTTTT. Translation gives CASTELAANTGELFF. The full variable domain, rest sourced from reference TRBV19 and TRBJ2-2, is DGGITQSPKYLFRKEGQNVTLSCEQNLNHDAMYWYRQDPGQGLRLIYYSQIVNDFQKGDIAEGYSVSREKKESFPLTVTSAQKNPTAFYLCASTELAANTGELFFGEGSRLTVL.

V and J are TRBV19 and TRBJ2-6, with D unclear. The CDR3 contains 13 residues. The V and J ends lost 8 bases and 2 bases respectively, with 7 bases between them. The germline CDR1 and CDR2 sequences are LNHDA and SQIVND (reference sequence). CDR3 sequence reads: CASSLPGANVLTF. Written as DNA, the CDR3 is TGTGCCAGTTCGCTACCTGGGGCCAACGTCCTGACTTTC.

Turning to this clone: The same CDR3 can be traced to other DNA sequences in this sample. This chain links TRBV3-1 (or the pseudogene TRBV3-2) with TRBJ2-1; D remains unclear. Germline CDR1 and CDR2: LGHDT and YNNKEL (reference sequence). CDR3 length: 11 amino acids. The germline V and J ends were trimmed by 1 base and 9 bases, with 4 bases remaining between them. CDR3 coding DNA: TGTGCCAGCAGCCAAGCAGGTGAGCAGTTCTTC. As protein: CASSQAGEQFF.

The rearrangement joins TRBV27 to TRBJ2-7; TRBD1 is a possible D gene (5 bases). Germline V gene lookup returns CDR1 MNHEY and CDR2 SMNVEV (reference sequence). V gave up 5 bases and J gave up 0 bases, with 11 bases separating them. The CDR3 extends over 14 amino acids. CDR3 region: CASSLYRSSYEQYF. As DNA, the CDR3 is TGTGCCAGCAGTCTCTACAGGAGCTCCTACGAGCAGTACTTC.

This rearrangement joins TRBV5-6 to TRBJ1-5; 11 nucleotides match TRBD1. The trim removed 4 bases at V and 2 bases at J, leaving 11 bases unmatched. Germline V lookup: CDR1 SGHDT, CDR2 YYEEEE. The CDR3 spans 18 residues. The CDR3 spells CASSAPGQGEVGNQPQHF. The CDR3 DNA reads TGTGCCAGCAGCGCGCCGGGACAGGGGGAAGTGGGCAATCAGCCCCAGCATTTT. Looking up the rest from reference TRBV5-6 and TRBJ1-5 gives the full variable domain: DAGVTQSPTHLIKTRGQQVTLRCSPKSGHDTVSWYQQALGQGPQFIFQYYEEEERQRGNFPDRFSGHQFPNYSSELNVNALLLGDSALYLCASSAPGQGEVGNQPQHFGDGTRLSIL.

The chain links TRBV5-4 to TRBJ2-7; perhaps TRBD1 as D (6 bases). Germline CDR1 and CDR2: SGHNT and YYREEE (reference sequence). This CDR3 comprises 15 residues. Trimming cost V 4 bases and J 3 bases, with 17 bases left between them. CDR3 residues: CASSREQGLSYEQYF. CDR3 DNA sequence: TGTGCCAGCAGCCGGGAACAGGGATTGAGCTACGAGCAGTACTTC.

This clone was counted once. The chain has TRBV6-5 and TRBJ2-7; the D is unclear. This CDR3 contains 13 residues. Germline V gives CDR1 MNHEY, CDR2 SVGAGI. V dropped 7 bases and J dropped 6 bases, with 16 bases sitting between them. The CDR3 loop reads CASNERSPLEQYF. In DNA form, the CDR3 reads TGTGCCAGCAACGAGAGGTCTCCCCTCGAGCAGTACTTC.

This clone appeared once. The chain employs TRBV24-1 and TRBJ1-2, with 8 bases matching TRBD1. Germline CDR1 is KGHDR and CDR2 is SFDVKD. V dropped 4 bases and J dropped 8; count of bases not matched to a gene: 14. There are 16 residues in the CDR3. The CDR3 nucleotides are TGTGCCACCAGTGAGTCATCCCCGGGACAGGAGAAAGGCTACACCTTC. Encoded protein: CATSESSPGQEKGYTF.

The chain combines TRBV27 with TRBJ2-3, with D hard to call. Trimming shortened V by 3 bases and J by 0 bases, and 4 bases separated the two germline ends. Germline-derived CDR1 and CDR2 are MNHEY and SMNVEV (reference sequence). This CDR3 is built from 13 residues. CDR3 in amino acids: CASSFYSTDTQYF. The CDR3 nucleotides are TGTGCCAGCAGTTTCTACAGCACAGATACGCAGTATTTT.

The chain combines TRBV29-1 with TRBJ2-5; 11 bases are shared with TRBD1. The V and J ends lost 5 bases and 4 bases, in that order; junction bases with no gene match: 9. The germline CDR1 and CDR2 sequences are SQVTM and ANQGSEA. The CDR3 loop spans 15 amino acids. The CDR3 protein is CSVTGTGGDVETQYF. The CDR3 DNA follows: TGCAGCGTTACCGGGACAGGGGGGGACGTAGAGACCCAGTACTTC.

The chain carries TRBV18 and TRBJ2-2, with TRBD2 matching 11 bases. After removal of 5 bases from V and 5 bases from J, the junction contained 7 bases not matched to a gene. Germline CDR1 KGHSH, CDR2 LQKENI. CDR3 length: 16 residues. The CDR3 coding sequence is TGTGCCAGCTCATCCAAACTAGCGGGAGCGACCGGGGAGCTGTTTTTT. It codes for CASSSKLAGATGELFF.

The rearrangement uses TRBV11-1 and TRBJ2-7; D is unclear. Germline V lookup: CDR1 SGHAT, CDR2 FQDESV (reference sequence). Trimming pared 5 bases from V and 0 bases from J, leaving 17 bases between. CDR3 size: 16 residues. CDR3 nucleotides: TGTGCCAGCAGCCCCCTCTTGGCTGTAAGCTCCTACGAGCAGTACTTC. Encoded protein: CASSPLLAVSSYEQYF.

V gene TRBV6-5 combines with J gene TRBJ2-2; 8 bases are a match to TRBD1. This CDR3 has 16 amino acids. Germline CDR1 and CDR2: MNHEY and SVGAGI. Trimming removed 0 bases from V and 5 bases from J; junction bases left unmatched: 5. CDR3 protein: CASSYSRTGITGELFF. The CDR3, as DNA: TGTGCCAGCAGTTACTCAAGGACAGGGATAACCGGGGAGCTGTTTTTT.

This chain links TRBV25-1 with TRBJ2-1, with D tentatively TRBD2 (6 bases). The CDR3 loop spans 14 amino acids. Germline V lookup: CDR1 MGHDK, CDR2 SYGVNS. Between the trimmed V and J ends, which lost 4 bases and 9 bases, there was a span of 16 bases. The chain's CDR3 is CASSGGFRGFEQFF. The CDR3 DNA reads as TGTGCCAGCAGTGGCGGTTTTCGGGGGTTTGAGCAGTTCTTC.

The chain recombines TRBV9 with TRBJ2-7; 9 bases line up with TRBD1. CDR3 length: 14 residues. Trimming cost V 4 bases and J 4 bases; bases outside gene matches: 6. CDR1 SGDLS and CDR2 YYNGEE come from the germline V gene. The chain's CDR3 is CASSPQGQGYEQYF. The CDR3 nucleotides read TGTGCCAGCAGCCCCCAGGGACAGGGATACGAGCAGTACTTC.